This entry lists 22 T cell receptor beta chains sequenced from one sample in a study of OX40 agonist ivuxolimab in advanced cancers. The assay was immunoSEQ multiplex PCR, and TCRdb's table has in-frame clones only and misses some. The profile shows about 57,000 clones, around 87% of them singletons. Source: CD4+ or CD8+ T cells sorted from blood, taken in a trial of the OX40 agonist ivuxolimab. These receptors all stem from an adult with an advanced solid tumor such as melanoma, head and neck, liver or kidney cancer.

This clone was recorded a few times. Given the absence of the conserved phenylalanine or tryptophan at the CDR3 end, a read error is likely. The DNA is omitted, as the CDR3 cannot be located on it reliably, and the CDR3 follows TCRdb's listing. This chain joins TRBV6-1 and TRBJ2-7; the DNA was not used to check the table's D call, TRBD2. Germline-derived CDR1 and CDR2 are MNHNS and SASEGT. The CDR3 totals 15 residues, both ends included. CDR3 loop: CASRTSGEGAGGSII.

The V call is TRBV4-1, the J call TRBJ1-4; D is ambiguous. Trimming cost V 0 bases and J 10 bases, with 15 bases left between them. Germline V gene lookup returns CDR1 MGHRA and CDR2 YSYEKL. This CDR3 has 15 amino acids. In nucleotides, the CDR3 is TGCGCCAGCAGCCAAGAGATGGGTTCTATGACAAAACTGTTTTTT. Translation: CASSQEMGSMTKLFF.

The chain employs TRBV18 and TRBJ2-3; D may be TRBD1 (5 bases). This CDR3 comprises 14 residues. With 2 bases removed from V and 5 bases from J, the gap between germline ends came to 11 bases. Germline V gene data show CDR1 as KGHSH and CDR2 as LQKENI. This chain's CDR3 is CASSPDGAGDTQYF. The CDR3 DNA follows: TGTGCCAGCTCACCAGATGGGGCAGGAGATACGCAGTATTTT.

The V call is TRBV30, the J call TRBJ2-7, with TRBD1 identical over 7 bases. Germline-derived CDR1 and CDR2 are GTSNPN and SVGIG (reference sequence). The CDR3 is 14 amino acids. Trimming removed 2 bases from V and 3 bases from J; junction bases left unmatched: 7. CDR3 DNA sequence: TGTGCCTGGAGTCCCGGGACAGAGAGCTACGAGCAGTACTTC. Its protein is CAWSPGTESYEQYF. Supplemented by reference TRBV30 and TRBJ2-7, the full variable domain reads SQTIHQWPATLVQPVGSPLSLECTVEGTSNPNLYWYRQAAGRGLQLLFYSVGIGQISSEVPQNLSASRPQDRQFILSSKKLLLSDSGFYLCAWSPGTESYEQYFGPGTRLTVT.

The chain recombines TRBV7-9 with TRBJ1-2; 9 nucleotides line up with TRBD1. Germline V gives CDR1 SEHNR, CDR2 FQNEAQ (reference sequence). CDR3 length: 18 amino acids. The V gene end was trimmed by 6 bases and the J gene end by 8 bases; junction bases not matched to a gene: 22. The CDR3 DNA sequence: TGTGCCAGCAGATCACAGGGGACAGGGAGTTTGACGGGAGGCGGCTACACCTTC. Translating gives CASRSQGTGSLTGGGYTF. Based on the CDR3 plus reference TRBV7-9 and TRBJ1-2, the full variable domain is DTGVSQNPRHKITKRGQNVTFRCDPISEHNRLYWYRQTLGQGPEFLTYFQNEAQLEKSRLLSDRFSAERPKGSFSTLEIQRTEQGDSAMYLCASRSQGTGSLTGGGYTFGSGTRLTVV.

This clone showed up just once. This chain uses TRBV5-4 with TRBJ2-5, with D perhaps matching TRBD2 (6 bases). Trimming stripped 1 base from V and 5 bases from J, with 12 bases between. This CDR3 is 14 amino acids long. From germline, CDR1 is SGHNT and CDR2 YYREEE (reference sequence). The CDR3 nucleotides read TGTGCCAGCAGCTTGAGGCGGGGTATGGAGACCCAGTACTTC. Protein product: CASSLRRGMETQYF.

The count of this clone is one. The V call is TRBV6-1, the J call TRBJ1-2, with a weak D call TRBD1 (5 bases). The CDR3 spans 13 residues. Per the germline V gene, CDR1 is MNHNS and CDR2 is SASEGT. V was trimmed by 2 bases and J by 3 bases, leaving 7 bases between them. CDR3 protein: CASSETGYYGYTF. The DNA of the CDR3 is TGTGCCAGCAGTGAAACAGGCTACTATGGCTACACCTTC.

This clone appeared once. V gene TRBV28 combines with J gene TRBJ2-1; 9 bases are shared with TRBD2. V was pared by 7 bases and J by 6 bases, with 10 bases of the junction left unmatched. Germline CDR1 reads MDHEN; CDR2 reads SYDVKM. The CDR3 totals 15 residues. DNA for the CDR3: TGTGCCAGCAAGGGGGCTAGCGGGAATCGCAATGAGCAGTTCTTC. It codes for CASKGASGNRNEQFF.

CDR3 region: CASSRFDGRQGYTF. The CDR3 coding sequence is TGCGCCAGCAGCCGGTTCGACGGACGACAAGGCTACACCTTC. The chain uses TRBV4-1 and TRBJ1-2; D not resolved. Germline V gene lookup returns CDR1 MGHRA and CDR2 YSYEKL. The V gene lost 4 bases and the J gene lost 8 bases, with 17 bases spanning the gap. The length of the CDR3 is 14 residues.

This sequence joins TRBV5-1 and TRBJ2-5, with TRBD1 matching over 8 bases. This CDR3 region has 16 residues. Germline CDR1 SGHRS, CDR2 YFSETQ. V was clipped by 5 bases and J by 0 bases; unmatched bases: 9. This CDR3 reads CASRGQESGYQETQYF. The CDR3 DNA follows: TGCGCCAGCAGGGGACAGGAAAGCGGGTACCAAGAGACCCAGTACTTC. Supplemented by reference TRBV5-1 and TRBJ2-5, the full variable domain reads KAGVTQTPRYLIKTRGQQVTLSCSPISGHRSVSWYQQTPGQGLQFLFEYFSETQRNKGNFPGRFSGRQFSNSRSEMNVSTLELGDSALYLCASRGQESGYQETQYFGPGTRLLVL.

This clone was observed a single time. This chain uses TRBV12-5 with TRBJ1-2; D gene unclear. This CDR3 has 13 residues. Trimming left V 1 base short and J 8 bases short, with 11 bases between. Germline V gives CDR1 LGHNT, CDR2 FRNRAP. CDR3 loop: CASGLASVGGYTF. Here the CDR3 DNA reads TGTGCTAGTGGTTTGGCCTCGGTTGGAGGCTACACCTTC.

The CDR3 here is CASSRMAYSNQPQHF. In DNA form, the CDR3 reads TGTGCCAGCAGCCGTATGGCGTATAGCAATCAGCCCCAGCATTTT. The chain links TRBV5-8 to TRBJ1-5; D is uncertain. V lost 4 bases to trimming and J lost 0 bases, with 11 bases between them. The CDR3 consists of 15 residues. Germline V gives CDR1 SGHTS, CDR2 YDEGEE.

The chain links TRBV29-1 to TRBJ1-1; no reliable D call. The ends were cut back, 4 bases at V and 4 bases at J, with 10 bases in the middle. Per the germline V gene, CDR1 is SQVTM and CDR2 is ANQGSEA. The CDR3 length is 12 residues. CDR3 protein: CSVVGFSTEAFF. The CDR3 DNA follows: TGCAGCGTTGTGGGTTTTAGCACTGAAGCTTTCTTT.

The CDR3 reads CASKDGLGQGRQPQHF. The CDR3, as DNA: TGTGCCAGCAAGGATGGGCTCGGACAGGGGCGGCAGCCCCAGCATTTT. V gene TRBV6-6 combines with J gene TRBJ1-5; 9 bases are a match to TRBD1. The V segment lost 7 bases and the J segment 7 bases; nucleotides outside the gene matches: 14. In germline, CDR1 is MNHNY, CDR2 SVGAGI (reference sequence). CDR3 length: 16 amino acids.

The chain uses TRBV7-9 and TRBJ2-7, with D tentatively TRBD2 (6 bases). Trimming pared 1 base from V and 3 bases from J, leaving 10 bases between. Germline V gene sequence: CDR1 SEHNR, CDR2 FQNEAQ (reference sequence). This CDR3 is built from 14 residues. CDR3 protein: CASSLGGGHYEQYF. The CDR3 bases are TGTGCCAGCAGCTTAGGGGGAGGACACTACGAGCAGTACTTC.

V gene TRBV7-6 combines with J gene TRBJ1-1, with D unresolved. The V end was cut by 0 bases, the J end by 5 bases, with 10 bases between. Germline V lookup: CDR1 SGHVS, CDR2 FNYEAQ. The CDR3 contains 14 residues. CDR3 sequence: CASSLAGIGTEAFF. The CDR3 DNA follows: TGTGCCAGCAGCTTAGCAGGGATTGGTACTGAAGCTTTCTTT.

This sequence joins TRBV27 and TRBJ1-1; the D is unclear. The length of the CDR3 is 15 residues. Germline CDR1 and CDR2: MNHEY and SMNVEV (reference sequence). The V and J ends lost 3 bases and 0 bases respectively, with 11 bases between them. The CDR3 loop reads CASSLRGRLNTEAFF. The CDR3 bases are TGTGCCAGCAGTTTGCGCGGTCGATTGAACACTGAAGCTTTCTTT.

This clone has more than one count but fewer than ten. The chain recombines TRBV7-2 with TRBJ1-5; D is uncertain. V was pared by 6 bases and J by 1 base, with 13 bases between. Germline CDR1 and CDR2: SGHTA and FQGNSA. The CDR3 consists of 15 residues. The DNA for the CDR3 is TGTGCCAGCAGTAAGGGCCCTTGGAGCAATCAGCCCCAGCATTTT. Protein: CASSKGPWSNQPQHF.

CDR3 bases: TGTGCCAGCAGCCCCGCAAGGGGGAAACCCTACGAGCAGTACTTC. Its protein is CASSPARGKPYEQYF. This chain uses TRBV4-2 with TRBJ2-7, with D tentatively TRBD1 (6 bases). The CDR3 loop spans 15 amino acids. V was cut by 4 bases and J by 2 bases, with 15 bases left in between. CDR1 and CDR2 from the germline V gene are LGHNA and YNFKEQ.

The rearrangement joins TRBV11-3 to TRBJ1-1; TRBD1 is a possible D gene (5 bases). CDR3 length equals 14 residues. Germline CDR1 and CDR2: SGHNT and YENEEA. Trimming removed 0 bases from V and 3 bases from J, with 8 bases in between. The CDR3: CASSLEGTDTEAFF. The DNA for the CDR3 is TGTGCCAGCAGCTTAGAGGGGACGGACACTGAAGCTTTCTTT.

In this sample, this clone turned up once. DNA for the CDR3: TGTGCCAGCAGGGCCGTGGATGGAGGAAACACCATATATTTT. Amino acid sequence: CASRAVDGGNTIYF. The genes are TRBV6-1 and TRBJ1-3; D is unclear. There are 14 residues in the CDR3. The ends were cut back, 6 bases at V and 4 bases at J, with 13 bases in the middle. Germline CDR1 reads MNHNS; CDR2 reads SASEGT.

The V and J genes are TRBV10-1 and TRBJ1-1, with TRBD1 matching 9 bases. The germline V gene has CDR1 WNHNN and CDR2 SYGVQD (reference sequence). This CDR3 has 14 residues. The junction had 3 bases not matched to a gene; V was cut back by 6 bases and J by 1 base. This CDR3 is CASSSDRGNTEAFF. CDR3 DNA sequence: TGCGCCAGCAGCTCGGACAGGGGGAACACTGAAGCTTTCTTT.